The 10 T cell receptor beta chains in this list originate from one sample, sequenced in a study of blood T cell repertoires in COVID-19 (dated by TCRdb to 2020 to 2021). Receptor amplification or capture employed the immunoSEQ multiplex PCR assay. Not all clones reach the TCRdb copy of this immuneACCESS table, which keeps in-frame sequences only. Checked studies attribute under half of the gap to unresolved V genes and leave the rest unexplained. This sample is represented by about 64,000 clones; approximately 90% of them were singletons. The ten largest clonotypes hold 1.6% of the sample. Input material: peripheral blood. These receptors all stem from a human donor in a cohort sampled during active COVID-19.

J is TRBJ1-2 and V is TRBV6-2 or TRBV6-3, with 8 bases identical to TRBD1. Germline CDR1 reads MNHEY; CDR2 reads SVGEGT. After removal of 6 bases from V and 2 bases from J, the junction contained 2 bases not matched to a gene. This CDR3 contains 13 residues. The CDR3 bases are TGTGCCAGCAGCCGGACAGGGAACTATGGCTACACCTTC. Protein: CASSRTGNYGYTF.

V and J are TRBV24-1 and TRBJ2-7; unclear D gene. The length of the CDR3 is 11 residues. Trimming stripped 9 bases from V and 5 bases from J, with 10 bases between. The germline gives CDR1 KGHDR, CDR2 SFDVKD. For the CDR3, the DNA is TGTGCCACCCGCTTTGCGGACGAGCAGTACTTC. Protein product: CATRFADEQYF.

This chain links TRBV20-1 with TRBJ2-7; the match to TRBD2 covers 12 bases. V lost 3 bases and J lost 2; bases outside the gene matches: 2. CDR1 and CDR2 (germline): DFQATT, SNEGSKA (reference sequence). The CDR3 has 14 amino acids. CDR3 protein: CSASGLAGTYEQYF. In DNA form, the CDR3 reads TGCAGTGCTAGTGGACTAGCGGGAACCTACGAGCAGTACTTC.

Concerning this clone itself: One junction end disagrees with the germline gene, perhaps due to a read error. This chain links TRBV7-7 with TRBJ2-1; 10 nucleotides align to TRBD2. Germline assignment: CDR1 SSHAT and CDR2 FNYEAQ (reference sequence). The CDR3 consists of 16 residues. Written as DNA, the CDR3 is TGTGCTAGCAGCTTAGATCTAGCGGGAGCCCGAAATGAGCAGTTCTTC. Its translation: CASSLDLAGARNEQFF. Based on the CDR3 plus reference TRBV7-7 and TRBJ2-1, the full variable domain is GAGVSQSPRYKVTKRGQDVTLRCDPISSHATLYWYQQALGQGPEFLTYFNYEAQPDKSGLPSDRFSAERPEGSISTLTIQRTEQRDSAMYRCASSLDLAGARNEQFFGPGTRLTVL.

The rearrangement uses TRBV28 and TRBJ1-1; 8 positions match TRBD1. J lost 5 bases, V lost 2 bases, and 4 bases had no gene match. The germline V gene encodes CDR1 MDHEN and CDR2 SYDVKM. The CDR3 sequence is 14 residues long. For the CDR3, the DNA is TGTGCCAGCAGTTTAACGGACAGGGCGACTGAAGCTTTCTTT. Translating it yields CASSLTDRATEAFF.

J is TRBJ2-7 and V is TRBV5-1; 9 nucleotides align to TRBD1. In germline, CDR1 is SGHRS, CDR2 YFSETQ. V was pared by 3 bases and J by 5 bases, with 9 bases of the junction left unmatched. The CDR3 totals 15 residues. The CDR3 nucleotides are TGCGCCAGCAGCTCGGGGACAGGGATGTTGAACGAGCAGTACTTC. This gives the protein CASSSGTGMLNEQYF.

The rearrangement joins TRBV11-3 to TRBJ2-2; tentatively, D is TRBD2 (5 bases). There are 16 residues in the CDR3. The germline V and J ends were trimmed by 2 bases and 1 base, with 11 bases remaining between them. Germline V lookup: CDR1 SGHNT, CDR2 YENEEA. The CDR3 region has the DNA TGTGCCAGCAGCTTAAGGTGGGAGAGGAACACCGGGGAGCTGTTTTTT. Translation gives CASSLRWERNTGELFF.

The V call is TRBV11-2, the J call TRBJ1-2; perhaps TRBD1 as D (6 bases). CDR3 size: 12 residues. Germline assignment: CDR1 SGHAT and CDR2 FQNNGV. Deletions cut 7 bases from V and 6 bases from J, with 12 bases between. The CDR3 bases are TGTGCCAGCACCGATCAGGGGAATGGCTACACCTTC. Protein product: CASTDQGNGYTF.

This chain connects TRBV28 to TRBJ2-2, with a weak D call TRBD1 (7 bases). Trimming removed 3 bases from V and 9 bases from J, with 17 bases in between. Germline values: CDR1 MDHEN, CDR2 SYDVKM. The CDR3 runs to 15 residues. Written as DNA, the CDR3 is TGTGCCAGCAGTTTTAGTGACAGGGAGGCCAGGGAGCTGTTTTTT. It yields the protein CASSFSDREARELFF.

The chain joins TRBV6-5 to TRBJ2-1, with D uncertain. Germline values: CDR1 MNHEY, CDR2 SVGAGI. V dropped 6 bases and J dropped 8 bases, with 14 bases sitting between them. This CDR3 contains 13 residues. The CDR3 reads CASRIQIKDEQFF. CDR3 DNA sequence: TGTGCCAGCAGGATACAGATTAAGGATGAGCAGTTCTTC.